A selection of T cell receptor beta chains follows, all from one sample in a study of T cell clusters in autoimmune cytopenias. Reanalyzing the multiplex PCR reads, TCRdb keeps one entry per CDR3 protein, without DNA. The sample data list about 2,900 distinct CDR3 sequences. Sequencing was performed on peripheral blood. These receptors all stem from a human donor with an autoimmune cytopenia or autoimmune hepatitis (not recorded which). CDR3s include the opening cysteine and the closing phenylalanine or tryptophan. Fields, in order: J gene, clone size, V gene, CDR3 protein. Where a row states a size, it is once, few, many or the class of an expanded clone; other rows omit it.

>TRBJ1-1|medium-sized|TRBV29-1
CSVQAGGETEAFF
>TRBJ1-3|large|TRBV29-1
CSVGAGSGNTIYF
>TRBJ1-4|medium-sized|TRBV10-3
CAISESYGTGGYKLFF
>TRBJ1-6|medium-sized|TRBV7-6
CASSSTGSNSPLHF
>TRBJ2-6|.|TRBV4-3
CASSQEGWGGTGANVLTF
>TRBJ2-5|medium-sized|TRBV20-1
CSVGLAKETQYF
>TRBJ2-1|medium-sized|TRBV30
CAWSISGGASNEQFF
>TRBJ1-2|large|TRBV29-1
CGDWSDLYGYTF
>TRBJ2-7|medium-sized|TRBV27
CASRERGGRGLLDEQYF
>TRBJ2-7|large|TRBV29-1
CSVDSGGYEQYF
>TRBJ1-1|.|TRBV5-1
CASSFSGAGGTEAFF
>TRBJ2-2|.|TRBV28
CASSLPGANTGELFF
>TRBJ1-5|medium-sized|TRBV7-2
CASSLGQRQPQHF
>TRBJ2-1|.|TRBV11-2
CASTLGLAGDEQFF
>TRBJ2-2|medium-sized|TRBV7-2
CASSLALGGELFF
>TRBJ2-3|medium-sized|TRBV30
CAWSPLRDTQYF
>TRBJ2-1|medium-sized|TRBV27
CASSFMAGGNNEQFF
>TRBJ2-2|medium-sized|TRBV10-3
CAISESGRQDNTGELFF
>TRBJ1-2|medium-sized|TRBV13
CASRRGGASYGYTF
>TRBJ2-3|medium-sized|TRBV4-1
CASRHSGALTDTQYF
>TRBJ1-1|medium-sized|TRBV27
CASSLQGGGAFF
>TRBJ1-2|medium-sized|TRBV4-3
CASSQEGSGIFGGYTF
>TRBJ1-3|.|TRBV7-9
CASSFPESSGNTIYF
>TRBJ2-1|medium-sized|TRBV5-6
CASSSRREQFF
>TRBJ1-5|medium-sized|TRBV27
CASSLSRGQSNQPQHF
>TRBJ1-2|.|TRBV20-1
CSAEGGGNYGYTF
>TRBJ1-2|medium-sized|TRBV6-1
CASSLILGQGRHNYGYTF
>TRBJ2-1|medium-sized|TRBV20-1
CSAPPPGGLAGAINEQFF
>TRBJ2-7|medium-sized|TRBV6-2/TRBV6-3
CASSYSTGAYEQYF
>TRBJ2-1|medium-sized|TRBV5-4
CASSLGLYNEQFF
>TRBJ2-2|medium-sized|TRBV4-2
CASSQDKGLNTGELFF
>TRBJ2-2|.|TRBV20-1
CSASRGPIYGELFF
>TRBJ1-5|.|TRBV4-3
CASSQRLGGREGNQPQHF
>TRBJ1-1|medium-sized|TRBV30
CAWRLAGGGTSEAFF
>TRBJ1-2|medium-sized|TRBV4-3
CASSHLRANYGYTF
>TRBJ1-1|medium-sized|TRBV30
CAWSDRESTEAFF
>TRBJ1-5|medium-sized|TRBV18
CASSPPEGTGNSNQPQHF
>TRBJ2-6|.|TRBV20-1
CSASPWQGAASGANVLTF
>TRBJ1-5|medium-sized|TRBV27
CAGDRGRGNQPQHF
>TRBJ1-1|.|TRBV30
CAWRKPRQGVEKNTEAFF
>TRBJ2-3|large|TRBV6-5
CASSYGGVTDTQYF
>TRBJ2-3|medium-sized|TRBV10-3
CAISEGGGDTDTQYF
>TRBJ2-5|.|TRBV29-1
CSAGQVHTQYF
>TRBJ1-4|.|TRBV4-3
CASSQVGTEKLFF
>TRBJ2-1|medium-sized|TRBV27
CASSHSGGLNEQFF
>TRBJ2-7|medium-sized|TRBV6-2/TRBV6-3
CASSYSSYEQYF
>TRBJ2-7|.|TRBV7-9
CASSPDRVETQYF
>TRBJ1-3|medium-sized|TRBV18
CASSPAPPGNTIYF
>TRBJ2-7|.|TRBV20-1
CSARDLAAPYEQYF
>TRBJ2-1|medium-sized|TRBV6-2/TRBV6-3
CASSHGGAGEQFF
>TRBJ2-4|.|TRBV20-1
CSALRDTQNIQYF
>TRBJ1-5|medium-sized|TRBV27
CASSLVGGNQPQHF
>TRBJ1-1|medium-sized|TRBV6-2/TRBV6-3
CASSLDRGTEAFF
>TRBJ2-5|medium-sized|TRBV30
CAWRRLAGGTQYF
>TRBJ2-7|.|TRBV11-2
CASSLGGTLDRRQYF
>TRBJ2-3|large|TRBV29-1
CSVGQGSTDTQYF